These 3 T cell receptor beta chains were sequenced from one sample in a study of OX40 agonist ivuxolimab in advanced cancers. Libraries were prepared by immunoSEQ multiplex PCR; TCRdb keeps only in-frame clonotypes and omits some of them. The repertoire holds some 80,000 clones, with about 85% as singletons. The specimen was CD4+ or CD8+ T cells sorted from blood, collected in a trial of the OX40 agonist ivuxolimab. The source is an adult with an advanced solid tumor such as melanoma, head and neck, liver or kidney cancer.

Only one count was recorded for this clone. V and J are TRBV7-3 and TRBJ2-3, with 11 bases fitting TRBD2. The CDR3 loop spans 14 amino acids. The V segment lost 5 bases and the J segment 5 bases; nucleotides outside the gene matches: 3. The germline gives CDR1 SGHTA, CDR2 FQGTGA. CDR3 DNA: TGTGCCAGCAGCCCTAGCGGGGGGAGAGATACGCAGTATTTT. Protein product: CASSPSGGRDTQYF.

This sequence joins TRBV6-6 and TRBJ2-7, with 7 bases that match TRBD1. The trim removed 2 bases at V and 7 bases at J, leaving 8 bases unmatched. The CDR3 sequence is 14 residues long. CDR1 is MNHNY and CDR2 is SVGAGI in the germline V gene (reference sequence). The CDR3 nucleotides are TGTGCCAGCAGTTACGGGAGACAGGGCGGAGAGCAGTACTTC. This translates into CASSYGRQGGEQYF.

This rearrangement joins TRBV19 to TRBJ1-2; 9 bases agree with TRBD1. The junction had 7 bases not matched to a gene; V was cut back by 6 bases and J by 8 bases. The CDR3 runs 13 residues. Germline values: CDR1 LNHDA, CDR2 SQIVND (reference sequence). The CDR3 loop is CASSLTGGGGYTF. The CDR3 region has the DNA TGTGCCAGTAGCTTAACAGGGGGCGGAGGCTACACCTTC.